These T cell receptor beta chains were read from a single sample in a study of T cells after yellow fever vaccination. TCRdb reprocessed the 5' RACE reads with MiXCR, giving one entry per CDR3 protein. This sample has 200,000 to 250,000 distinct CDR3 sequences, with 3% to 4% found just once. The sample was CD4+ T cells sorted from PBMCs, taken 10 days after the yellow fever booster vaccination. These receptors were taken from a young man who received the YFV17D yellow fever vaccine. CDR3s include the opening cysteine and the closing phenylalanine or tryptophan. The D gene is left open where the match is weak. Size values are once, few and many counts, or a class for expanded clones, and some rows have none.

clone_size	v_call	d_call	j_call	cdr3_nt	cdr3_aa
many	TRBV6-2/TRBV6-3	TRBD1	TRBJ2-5	TGTGCCAGCAGTTACGGGGACAGCTGGCGGGAGACCCAGTACTTC	CASSYGDSWRETQYF
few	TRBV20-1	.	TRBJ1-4	TGCAGTGCGGACGACAGAGAAAAACTGTTTTTT	CSADDREKLFF
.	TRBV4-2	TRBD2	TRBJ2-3	TGTGCCAGCAGCCAAGCGGGGGGGGCCCCAGATACGCAGTATTTT	CASSQAGGAPDTQYF
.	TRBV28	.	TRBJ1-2	TGTGCCAGCAGTCTAGGGGCCAGTACGACCTATGGCTACACCTTC	CASSLGASTTYGYTF
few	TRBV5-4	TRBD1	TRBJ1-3	TGTGCCAGCACCAACTCCCCTACCGGGACAGGGTACGGAAACACCATATATTTT	CASTNSPTGTGYGNTIYF
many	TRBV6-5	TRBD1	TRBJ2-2	TGTGCCAGCAGCCGTTTGACAGGGGGGAACACCGGGGAGCTGTTTTTT	CASSRLTGGNTGELFF
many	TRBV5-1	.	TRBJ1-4	TGCGCCAGCAGCTTGGAGGGAATCCTGAATGAAAAACTGTTTTTT	CASSLEGILNEKLFF
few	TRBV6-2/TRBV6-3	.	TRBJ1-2	TGTGCCAGCAGTTACGCAGGGCGCGACTATGGCTACACCTTC	CASSYAGRDYGYTF
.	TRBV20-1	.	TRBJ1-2	TGCAGTGCTATTGAAAACTATGGCTACACCTTC	CSAIENYGYTF
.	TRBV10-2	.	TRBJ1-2	TGCGCCAGCAGTAAGGACGGGAACTATGGCTACACCTTC	CASSKDGNYGYTF
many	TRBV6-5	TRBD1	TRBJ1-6	TGTGCCAGCAGCTGGGACAGGGCTAATTCACCCCTCCACTTT	CASSWDRANSPLHF
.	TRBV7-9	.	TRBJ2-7	TGTGCCAGCAGCTCGGGACGGAGCCTTGAGCAGTACTTC	CASSSGRSLEQYF
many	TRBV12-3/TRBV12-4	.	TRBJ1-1	TGTGCCAGCACCCGAGGGGGGAACACTGAAGCTTTCTTT	CASTRGGNTEAFF
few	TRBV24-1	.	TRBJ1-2	TGTGCCACCAGTGAGGTAGGGGATCTAGGCTACACCTTC	CATSEVGDLGYTF
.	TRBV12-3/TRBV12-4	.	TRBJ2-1	TGTGCCAGCAGTTTTTTATACAATGAGCAGTTCTTC	CASSFLYNEQFF
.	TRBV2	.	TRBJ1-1	TGTGCCAGCATCGGCACAAGAGCCACTGAAGCTTTCTTT	CASIGTRATEAFF
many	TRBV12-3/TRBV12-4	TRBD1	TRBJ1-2	TGTGCCAGCAGTGGATCCGGGACAGGGGGCCTTCGGGGCTACACCTTC	CASSGSGTGGLRGYTF
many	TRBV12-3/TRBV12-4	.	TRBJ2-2	TGTGCCAGCAGTTTAAACAGCCGCACCGGGGAGCTGTTTTTT	CASSLNSRTGELFF
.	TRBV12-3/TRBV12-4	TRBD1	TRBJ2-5	TGTGCCAGCACCCGGGACAGGGGATCTCCCCAGTACTTC	CASTRDRGSPQYF
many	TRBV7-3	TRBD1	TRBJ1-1	TGTGCCAGCACCCAAGCAGGGGGCCGGACTGAAGCTTTCTTT	CASTQAGGRTEAFF
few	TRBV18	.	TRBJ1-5	TGTGCCAGCTCACCACCGGGGGGGCCCAATCAGCCCCAGCATTTT	CASSPPGGPNQPQHF
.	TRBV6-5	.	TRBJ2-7	TGTGCCAGCACGGAGGGCCTAGCGTCCTACGAGCAGTACTTC	CASTEGLASYEQYF
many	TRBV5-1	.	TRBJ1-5	TGCGCCAGCAGCTTCCGCAGCAATCAGCCCCAGCATTTT	CASSFRSNQPQHF
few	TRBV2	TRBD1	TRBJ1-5	TGTGCCAGCAAGGGGGCACCAAACGGCAATCAGCCCCAGCATTTT	CASKGAPNGNQPQHF
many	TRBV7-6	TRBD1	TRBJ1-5	TGTGCCAGCAGCTTCGGGACAGGCAATCAGCCCCAGCATTTT	CASSFGTGNQPQHF
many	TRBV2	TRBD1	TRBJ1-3	TGTGCCAGCAGTGAGGACAGGGGCTCTGGAAACACCATATATTTT	CASSEDRGSGNTIYF
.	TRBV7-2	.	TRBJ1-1	TGTGCCAGCAGCTTATGGCGGGGAACCGCTTTCTTT	CASSLWRGTAFF
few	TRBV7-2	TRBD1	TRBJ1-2	TGTGCCAGCAGCTTAAAACCATCAGGGGGTGGCTACACCTTC	CASSLKPSGGGYTF
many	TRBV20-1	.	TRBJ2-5	TGCAGTGCTAGGGTGATTACAGGGATAAAGACCCAGTACTTC	CSARVITGIKTQYF
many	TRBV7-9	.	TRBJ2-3	TGTGCCAGCAGCTCGGATCAGGATACGCAGTATTTT	CASSSDQDTQYF
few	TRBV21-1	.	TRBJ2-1	TGTGCCAGCACCCTAACTGGGGAGCAGTTCTTC	CASTLTGEQFF
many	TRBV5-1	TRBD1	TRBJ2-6	TGCGCCAGCAGCTTACAGGGGGTTGTTGGGGCCAACGTCCTGACTTTC	CASSLQGVVGANVLTF
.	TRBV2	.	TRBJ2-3	TGTGCCAGCTGGGGGGGCCCCGGGACAGATACGCAGTATTTT	CASWGGPGTDTQYF
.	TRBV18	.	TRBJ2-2	TGTGCCAGCTCACCACCGAGGGGGTGGAACACCGGGGAGCTGTTTTTT	CASSPPRGWNTGELFF
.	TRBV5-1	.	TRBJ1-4	TGCGCCAGCCGACGGACAGCCGACTATGAAAAACTGTTTTTT	CASRRTADYEKLFF
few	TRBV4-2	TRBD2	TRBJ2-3	TGTGCCAGCAGCCAAGAACGGACTAGCGGATTCGCTAGCACAGATACGCAGTATTTT	CASSQERTSGFASTDTQYF
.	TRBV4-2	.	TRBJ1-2	TGTGCCAGCGGGAGGGATGAGGCCTATGGCTACACCTTC	CASGRDEAYGYTF
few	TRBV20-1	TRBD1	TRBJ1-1	TGCAGTGCTAGAGATGCCAGGGGGGACGCTGAAGCTTTCTTT	CSARDARGDAEAFF
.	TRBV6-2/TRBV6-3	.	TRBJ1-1	TGTGCCAGCAGTTACTCGAAGGGAGGGGTGAACACTGAAGCTTTCTTT	CASSYSKGGVNTEAFF
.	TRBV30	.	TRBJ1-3	TGTGCCTGGAGTCCCGCAGTCCCCTCTGGAAACACCATATATTTT	CAWSPAVPSGNTIYF
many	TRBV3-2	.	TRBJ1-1	TGTGCCAGCAGCCAATCCCCGACAGGGATGAACACTGAAGCTTTCTTT	CASSQSPTGMNTEAFF
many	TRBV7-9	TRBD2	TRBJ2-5	TGTGCCAGCAGCTTAGCGTCTAGCGGTCAAGAGACCCAGTACTTC	CASSLASSGQETQYF
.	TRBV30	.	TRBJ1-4	TGTGCCTGGAGTTCGTGGGAGATGGCCGAAAAACTGTTTTTT	CAWSSWEMAEKLFF
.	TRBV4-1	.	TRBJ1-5	TGCGCCAGCAGCCGCGATCCCGTTAATAGCAATCAGCCCCAGCATTTT	CASSRDPVNSNQPQHF
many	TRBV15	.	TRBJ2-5	TGTGCCACCAGCTGGGACCCCACCCAAGAGACCCAGTACTTC	CATSWDPTQETQYF